This T cell receptor (beta chain) was identified during a study of PD-L1 blockade in urothelial cancer. CDR1 is SEHNR, CDR2 FQNEAQ, per germline (reference sequence). With V trimmed by 5 bases and J by 8 bases, 6 bases remained unmatched. The CDR3 loop spans 14 amino acids. A spike-in of synthetic TCR analog templates was added to each PCR. The method was immunoSEQ multiplex PCR; TCRdb's version includes in-frame clones alone and lacks a portion of them. This table holds 100,000 to 150,000 clones, roughly 86% found once. Time point denoted: peripheral blood 6 weeks after treatment start. The chain couples TRBV7-9 to TRBJ1-6, with TRBD1 matching over 7 bases. The clonotype comes from a man aged 45-65 years with urothelial cancer. This sample comprised PBMCs, obtained around atezolizumab (anti-PD-L1) treatment. CDR3 in DNA: TGTGCCAGCAGCCCCGGACAGGCCTATTCACCCCTCCACTTT. It encodes CASSPGQAYSPLHF.